This T cell receptor beta chain was profiled in a study of early T cells in non-severe SARS-CoV-2 infection. Study at large: Chains were not paired, and sequencing was done on bulk RNA from unsorted whole blood.

As concerns this clonotype: A read error may account for a junction end that differs from germline.

TCRdb recomputed calls from the 5' RACE reads with MiXCR, one row per CDR3 protein. Among roughly 65,000 distinct CDR3 sequences listed, roughly a tenth were seen once. This CDR3 comprises 15 residues. CDR1 is ENHRY and CDR2 is SYGVKD in the germline V gene. This sequence was found in an adult who was a healthcare worker with PCR-confirmed SARS-CoV-2 infection or an uninfected control (not recorded which). The chain couples TRBV10-3 to TRBJ1-1; a weak D match, TRBD1 (5 bases). Material for sequencing was whole blood. The CDR3 nucleotides are TGTGCCATCAGTGAGCCCGGGCAGGGAAACACTGAAGTTTTCTTT. Its translation is CAISEPGQGNTEVFF.